What follows describes a single T cell receptor (beta chain). Antigen specificity is unknown. Other nucleotide sequences from this sample produce the same CDR3. CDR3 length equals 15 residues. V shed 0 bases, J shed 4 bases, and the junction held 3 bases outside the gene matches. Germline loops: CDR1 SGHRS, CDR2 YFSETQ. This sample is drawn from a study of shared clonotypes between healthy human individuals. Study background: Plates per donor: three CD4 naive, three CD4 memory, two CD8 naive, one CD8 memory.

Only in-frame clones appear in the TCRdb table, and some are missing; sequencing was by immunoSEQ multiplex PCR. The sample includes around 700,000 clones, around 78% of them seen just once. The study's findings and limits: Rarefaction gave evidence that sorted-subset sequencing remained incomplete despite large depth.

The chain is built from TRBV5-1 and TRBJ2-1; 8 bases agree with TRBD1. The sequenced sample consisted of memory CD4+ T cells sorted from blood. Subset described: CD45RA-negative fraction. This TCR was sampled from a woman aged 25 to 39 in good health. The CDR3: CASSLGGQGYNEQFF. CDR3 nucleotide sequence: TGCGCCAGCAGCTTGGGAGGACAGGGATACAATGAGCAGTTCTTC.